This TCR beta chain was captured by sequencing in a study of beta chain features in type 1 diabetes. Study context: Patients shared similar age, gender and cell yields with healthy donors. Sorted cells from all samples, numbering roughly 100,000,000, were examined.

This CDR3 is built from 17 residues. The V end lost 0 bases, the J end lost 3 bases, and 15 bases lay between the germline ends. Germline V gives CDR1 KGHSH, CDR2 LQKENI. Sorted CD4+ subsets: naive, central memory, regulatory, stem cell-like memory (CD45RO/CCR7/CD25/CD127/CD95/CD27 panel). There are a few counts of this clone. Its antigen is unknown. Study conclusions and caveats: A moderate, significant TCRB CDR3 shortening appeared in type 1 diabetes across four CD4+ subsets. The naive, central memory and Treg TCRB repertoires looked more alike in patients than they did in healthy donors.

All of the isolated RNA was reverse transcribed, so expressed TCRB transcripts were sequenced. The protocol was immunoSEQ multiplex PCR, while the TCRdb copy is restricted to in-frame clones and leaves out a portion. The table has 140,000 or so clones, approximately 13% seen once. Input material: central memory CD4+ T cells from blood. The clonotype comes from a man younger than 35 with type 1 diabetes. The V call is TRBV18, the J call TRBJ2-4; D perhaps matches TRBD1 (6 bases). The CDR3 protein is CASSPPGAGVVKNIQYF. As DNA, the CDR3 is TGTGCCAGCTCACCACCTGGGGCAGGGGTCGTCAAAAACATTCAGTACTTC.